The rows below give T cell receptor beta chains drawn from one sample of a study of T cells in Graves' hyperthyroidism and ophthalmopathy. One entry per CDR3 protein results from TCRdb running MiXCR on the multiplex PCR reads. The table lists 200,000 to 300,000 distinct CDR3 sequences, approximately 23% of them singletons. Sequenced input: blood. These receptor sequences come from a woman aged 40 to 50 with Graves' ophthalmopathy. Both conserved end residues are part of each CDR3. Fields, in order: D gene, V gene, J gene, clone size, CDR3 protein, CDR3 DNA. The D gene is left open where the match is weak. Some rows mark clone size as missing; the rest say once, few, many or name a class of expanded clone.

-	TRBV6-5	TRBJ1-1	few	CASSYGRGFEAFF	TGTGCCAGCAGTTATGGCCGGGGGTTTGAAGCTTTCTTT
TRBD1	TRBV28	TRBJ2-6	many	CASTRPGQGYSGANVLTF	TGTGCCAGCACTCGACCGGGACAGGGTTACTCTGGGGCCAACGTCCTGACTTTC
-	TRBV7-9	TRBJ1-5	few	CASSLGDGDNQPQHF	TGTGCCAGCAGCCTAGGGGATGGGGACAATCAGCCCCAGCATTTT
-	TRBV11-1	TRBJ2-7	-	CASRSGVTSIPYEQYF	TGTGCCAGCAGATCCGGGGTCACATCCATCCCCTACGAGCAGTACTTC
-	TRBV28	TRBJ2-7	many	CASSLWGGAKEQYF	TGTGCCAGCAGTTTATGGGGCGGGGCTAAGGAGCAGTACTTC
-	TRBV7-2	TRBJ1-5	-	CASSLYGEGNQPQHF	TGTGCCAGCAGCCTCTACGGGGAGGGCAATCAGCCCCAGCATTTT
-	TRBV27	TRBJ2-7	many	CASSPTSYAGETYEQYF	TGTGCCAGCAGTCCCACGTCGTATGCAGGGGAAACCTACGAGCAGTACTTC
-	TRBV18	TRBJ1-1	many	CASSRAENTEAFF	TGTGCCAGCTCACGGGCGGAGAACACTGAAGCTTTCTTT
TRBD2	TRBV5-4	TRBJ2-7	many	CASSPWTSGGYEQYF	TGTGCCAGCAGCCCCTGGACTAGCGGAGGCTACGAGCAGTACTTC
-	TRBV20-1	TRBJ1-2	-	CSASGGDNYGYTF	TGCAGTGCTAGCGGCGGGGACAACTATGGCTACACCTTC
-	TRBV20-1	TRBJ2-7	many	CSASWLEGAGEQYF	TGCAGTGCTAGTTGGTTGGAGGGGGCTGGGGAGCAGTACTTC
TRBD1	TRBV27	TRBJ1-2	few	CASSALTGGQTNYGYTF	TGTGCCAGCAGTGCTCTAACAGGGGGCCAGACTAACTATGGCTACACCTTC
-	TRBV6-1	TRBJ1-2	many	CASSETGTVGYTF	TGTGCCAGCAGTGAAACAGGAACGGTTGGCTACACCTTC
-	TRBV5-1	TRBJ2-7	-	CASSTGRLGGEQYF	TGCGCCAGCAGCACAGGTAGGCTGGGAGGCGAGCAGTACTTC
-	TRBV27	TRBJ1-5	many	CASSLSGGNQPQHF	TGTGCCAGCAGTTTATCGGGTGGCAATCAGCCCCAGCATTTT
-	TRBV6-1	TRBJ1-2	few	CATGLRQPYGYIF	TGTGCGACGGGTCTTAGACAGCCCTATGGCTACATCTTC
-	TRBV11-2	TRBJ2-5	many	CASRQAVQETQYF	TGTGCCAGCAGACAGGCGGTCCAAGAGACCCAGTACTTC
-	TRBV28	TRBJ2-7	many	CASSPTVSYEQYF	TGTGCCAGCAGCCCGACAGTCTCCTACGAGCAGTACTTC
-	TRBV19	TRBJ2-7	many	CASSGLSTPYEQYF	TGTGCCAGTAGTGGTCTGAGTACACCCTACGAGCAGTACTTC
-	TRBV28	TRBJ2-7	many	CASSLSWGANEQYF	TGTGCCAGCAGTTTAAGCTGGGGGGCGAATGAGCAGTACTTC
TRBD1	TRBV28	TRBJ2-1	many	CASSLAPGQDYNEQFF	TGTGCCAGCAGTTTAGCGCCGGGACAGGACTACAATGAGCAGTTCTTC
-	TRBV12-3/TRBV12-4	TRBJ2-7	many	CASSLNAGYEQYF	TGTGCCAGCAGTTTAAATGCCGGCTACGAGCAGTACTTC
-	TRBV4-2	TRBJ2-2	many	CASSQYGRDGELFF	TGTGCCAGCAGCCAGTATGGTCGGGACGGGGAGCTGTTTTTT
-	TRBV6-2/TRBV6-3	TRBJ2-7	-	CASRSSSSYEQYF	TGCGCCAGCAGATCCAGTAGCTCCTACGAGCAGTACTTC
TRBD1	TRBV19	TRBJ1-1	many	CASSRYEQGANTEAFF	TGTGCCAGTAGCCGCTACGAACAGGGGGCGAACACTGAAGCTTTCTTT
-	TRBV6-5	TRBJ1-2	many	CASIWNRRMGDYGYTF	TGTGCCAGCATTTGGAACAGGCGAATGGGAGACTATGGCTACACCTTC
TRBD1	TRBV7-2	TRBJ1-6	many	CASGTGLNSPLHF	TGTGCCAGCGGGACAGGGTTAAATTCACCCCTCCACTTT
-	TRBV12-3/TRBV12-4	TRBJ2-7	many	CASSPKYSISYEQYF	TGTGCCAGCAGCCCTAAATACAGTATCTCCTACGAGCAGTACTTC
-	TRBV4-2	TRBJ1-1	many	CASSSHGNTEAFF	TGTGCCAGCAGCTCTCATGGGAACACTGAAGCTTTCTTT
-	TRBV7-8	TRBJ2-2	many	CASSPTGSGTGELFF	TGTGCCAGCAGCCCAACAGGGTCGGGTACCGGGGAGCTGTTTTTT
TRBD2	TRBV11-2	TRBJ2-7	many	CASSPNRLAGAWEQYF	TGTGCCAGCAGCCCAAACCGACTAGCGGGAGCGTGGGAGCAGTACTTC
TRBD1	TRBV28	TRBJ1-1	many	CASSFDRVSNTEAFF	TGTGCCAGCAGTTTTGACAGGGTCTCGAACACTGAAGCTTTCTTT
TRBD2	TRBV27	TRBJ2-2	many	CASTGLAGGNGELFF	TGTGCCAGCACCGGACTAGCGGGAGGAAACGGGGAGCTGTTTTTT
TRBD1	TRBV30	TRBJ1-2	many	CACQKGQGIGYTF	TGTGCCTGTCAAAAGGGACAGGGAATTGGCTACACCTTC
TRBD1	TRBV10-3	TRBJ2-5	-	CAISAFGQEEQETRYF	TGTGCCATCAGTGCATTCGGACAGGAAGAACAAGAGACCCGGTACTTC
-	TRBV6-1	TRBJ1-2	-	CASSESPVPYGYTF	TGTGCCAGCAGTGAATCTCCTGTTCCTTATGGCTACACCTTC
-	TRBV6-5	TRBJ1-5	many	CASSYRGGQSNQPQHF	TGTGCCAGCAGTTACAGGGGGGGCCAAAGCAATCAGCCCCAGCATTTT
TRBD1	TRBV29-1	TRBJ1-3	many	CSVTDRGSGNTIYF	TGCAGCGTCACCGACAGGGGTAGTGGAAACACCATATATTTT
-	TRBV6-2/TRBV6-3	TRBJ1-1	-	CASSYQFRGGTEAFF	TGTGCCAGCAGTTACCAGTTCCGGGGGGGAACTGAAGCTTTCTTT
TRBD1	TRBV5-1	TRBJ1-1	many	CASSSRQGGGAMNTEAFF	TGCGCCAGCAGCTCTCGACAGGGTGGGGGTGCGATGAACACTGAAGCTTTCTTT
-	TRBV7-6	TRBJ2-7	-	CASISPSYEQYF	TGTGCCAGCATCTCCCCCTCCTACGAGCAGTACTTC
-	TRBV6-5	TRBJ1-2	-	CASSYFGRWDYGYTF	TGTGCCAGCAGTTACTTTGGCAGATGGGACTATGGCTACACCTTC
-	TRBV20-1	TRBJ1-2	many	CSARKGIFDGYTF	TGCAGTGCTAGGAAAGGGATCTTCGATGGCTACACCTTC